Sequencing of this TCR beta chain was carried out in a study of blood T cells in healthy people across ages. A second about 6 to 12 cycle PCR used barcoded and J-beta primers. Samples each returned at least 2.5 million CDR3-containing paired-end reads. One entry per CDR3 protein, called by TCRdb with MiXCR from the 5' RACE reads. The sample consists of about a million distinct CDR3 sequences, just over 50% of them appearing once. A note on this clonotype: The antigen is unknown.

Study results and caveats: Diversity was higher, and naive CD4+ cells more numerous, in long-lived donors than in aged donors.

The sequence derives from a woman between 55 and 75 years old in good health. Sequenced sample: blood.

The CDR3 region is CASSEPSTDTQYF. The CDR3 DNA reads as TGTGCCAGCAGTGAACCAAGCACAGATACGCAGTATTTT. The chain joins TRBV6-1 to TRBJ2-3; D gene ambiguous. Germline V CDR1 and CDR2: MNHNS, SASEGT. There are 13 residues in the CDR3. V was pared by 2 bases and J by 0 bases, with 3 bases between.